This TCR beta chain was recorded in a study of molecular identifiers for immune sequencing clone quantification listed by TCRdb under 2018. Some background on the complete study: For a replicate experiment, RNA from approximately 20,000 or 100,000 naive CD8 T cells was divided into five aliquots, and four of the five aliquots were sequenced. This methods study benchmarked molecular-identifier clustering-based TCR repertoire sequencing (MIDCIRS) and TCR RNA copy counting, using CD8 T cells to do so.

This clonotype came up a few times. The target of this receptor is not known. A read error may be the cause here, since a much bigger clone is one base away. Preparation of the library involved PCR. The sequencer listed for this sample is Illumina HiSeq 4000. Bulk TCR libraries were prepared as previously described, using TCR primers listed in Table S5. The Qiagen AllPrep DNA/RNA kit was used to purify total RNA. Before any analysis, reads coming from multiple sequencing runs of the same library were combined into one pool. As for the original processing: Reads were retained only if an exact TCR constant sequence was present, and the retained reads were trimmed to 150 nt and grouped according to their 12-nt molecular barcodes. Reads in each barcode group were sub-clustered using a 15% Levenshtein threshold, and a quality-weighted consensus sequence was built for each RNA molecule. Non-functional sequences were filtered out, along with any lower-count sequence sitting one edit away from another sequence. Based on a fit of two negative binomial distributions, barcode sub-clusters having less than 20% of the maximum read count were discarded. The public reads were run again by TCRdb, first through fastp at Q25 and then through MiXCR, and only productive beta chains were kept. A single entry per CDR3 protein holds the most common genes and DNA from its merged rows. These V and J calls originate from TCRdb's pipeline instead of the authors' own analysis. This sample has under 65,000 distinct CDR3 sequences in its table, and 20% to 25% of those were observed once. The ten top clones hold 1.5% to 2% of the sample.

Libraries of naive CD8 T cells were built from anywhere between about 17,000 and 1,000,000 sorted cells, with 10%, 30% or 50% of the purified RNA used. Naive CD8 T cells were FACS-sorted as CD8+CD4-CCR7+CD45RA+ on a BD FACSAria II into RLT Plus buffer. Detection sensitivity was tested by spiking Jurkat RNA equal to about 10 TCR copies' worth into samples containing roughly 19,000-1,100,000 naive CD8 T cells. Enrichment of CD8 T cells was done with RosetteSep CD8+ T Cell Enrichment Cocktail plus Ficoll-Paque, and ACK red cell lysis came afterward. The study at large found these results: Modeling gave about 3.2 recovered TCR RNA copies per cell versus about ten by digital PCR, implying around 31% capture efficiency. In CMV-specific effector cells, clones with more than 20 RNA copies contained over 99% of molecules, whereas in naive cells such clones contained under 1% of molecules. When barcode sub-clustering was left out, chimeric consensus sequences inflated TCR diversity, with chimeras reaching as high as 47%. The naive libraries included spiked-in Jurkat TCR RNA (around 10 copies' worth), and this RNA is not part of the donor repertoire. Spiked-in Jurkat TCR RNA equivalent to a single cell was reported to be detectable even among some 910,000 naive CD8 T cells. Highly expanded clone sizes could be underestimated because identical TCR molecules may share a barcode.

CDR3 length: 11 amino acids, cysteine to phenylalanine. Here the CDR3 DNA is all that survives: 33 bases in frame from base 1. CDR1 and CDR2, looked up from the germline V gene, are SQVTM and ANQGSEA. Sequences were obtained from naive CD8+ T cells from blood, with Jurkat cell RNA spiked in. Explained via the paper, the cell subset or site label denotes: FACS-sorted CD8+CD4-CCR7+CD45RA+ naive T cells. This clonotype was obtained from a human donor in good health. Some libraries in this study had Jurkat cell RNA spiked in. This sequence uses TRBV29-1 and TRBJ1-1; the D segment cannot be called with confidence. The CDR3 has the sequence CSVELNTDAFF. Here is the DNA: TGCAGCGTTGAGTTGAACACTGACGCTTTCTTT.